The source of this TCR beta chain is a study of blood T cell repertoires in COVID-19 (dated by TCRdb to 2020 to 2022). With regard to the full study: Samples covering the acute and convalescent phases of COVID-19 were provided by collaborators in the United States, Italy and Spain. The prospective study material was composed of cDNA or gDNA derived from T cells, B-cell-depleted T cells, or PBMCs. A freely available public database, intended as a resource for researchers studying the immune response to SARS-CoV-2, is where the repertoires were released. The sample metadata nearly always contained a de-identified subject ID, COVID-19 status, age in years and sex. HLA class I and class II types, where available, came from metadata supplied by the sample provider rather than from assay-based typing. Subjects who had been exposed to COVID-19, were actively infected with it, or had recovered from it provided the deeply sampled blood TCRbeta repertoires that made up the dataset. Samples were obtained from the ongoing ImmuneRACE study (first 160 participants) and from 1,254 subjects provided by 6 global collaborators. Overall study outcomes, separate from this receptor: Clinical and demographic metadata were provided uncurated, with the amount varying by source and participant.

V trim: 1 base; J trim: 9 bases; unmatched bases: 1. From the cysteine through the phenylalanine, the CDR3 covers 13 amino acids. The read is trimmed to its CDR3 DNA, 39 bases read in frame from base 1. Looking up the germline V gene yields CDR1 SGHTA and CDR2 FQGTGA. The immunoSEQ Assay, a bias-controlled multiplex PCR, was used to amplify TCRbeta CDR3 regions from genomic DNA. The authors' analysis ran thus. The number of nucleated cells in each sample was estimated from the amplification of reference gene primers within the assay. To quantify the absolute abundance of each unique TCRbeta CDR3 rearrangement, sequence reads were collapsed and filtered. For each sample, productive Simpson clonality was calculated as the square root of Simpson's diversity index over productive rearrangements. This immuneACCESS table, as held by TCRdb, lists in-frame sequences with V and J called but not all clones. Of the missing ones, under half trace to an unresolved V gene in checked studies; the others have no known cause. V and J calls and clone size are given by that table; D and trimming were obtained from the DNA. The sample includes around 300,000 clones, with roughly nine tenths observed a single time. Of the sample, about 2.2% falls within the top ten clones.

In the case of this clone: The target of this receptor is not known. Per-nucleotide qualities are absent, and no much larger clonotype sits a single base away.

Participants in the prospective study were aged roughly 18 to 89 years, lived in approximately 26 United States geographic areas, and enrolled through a virtual design. In the prospective study, cohorts were assigned on the basis of participant-reported clinical history obtained from a screening survey and a study questionnaire. Recovered participants in ImmuneRACE Cohort 3 were defined as having two consecutive negative NP/OP PCR tests, clearance from a healthcare professional, or resolution of symptoms. Mobile phlebotomists in the prospective study collected whole blood, serum and a nasopharyngeal or oropharyngeal swab from every participant. Over an approximately 2-month period, participants in the prospective study had the option of providing additional blood draws and questionnaires. Blood samples from the prospective study were shipped frozen or at room temperature prior to DNA extraction.

The chain is encoded by TRBV7-3 joined to TRBJ2-1; 9 bases in the middle match TRBD1. Sequencing was done on a sample of PBMCs or T cells enriched from blood (not recorded which). The origin of this receptor is a woman aged 18-35 years who had recovered from COVID-19. The DNA sequence is as follows: TGTGCCAGCAGCTTAAGGACAGGGGTTGAGCAGTTCTTC. It encodes CASSLRTGVEQFF.